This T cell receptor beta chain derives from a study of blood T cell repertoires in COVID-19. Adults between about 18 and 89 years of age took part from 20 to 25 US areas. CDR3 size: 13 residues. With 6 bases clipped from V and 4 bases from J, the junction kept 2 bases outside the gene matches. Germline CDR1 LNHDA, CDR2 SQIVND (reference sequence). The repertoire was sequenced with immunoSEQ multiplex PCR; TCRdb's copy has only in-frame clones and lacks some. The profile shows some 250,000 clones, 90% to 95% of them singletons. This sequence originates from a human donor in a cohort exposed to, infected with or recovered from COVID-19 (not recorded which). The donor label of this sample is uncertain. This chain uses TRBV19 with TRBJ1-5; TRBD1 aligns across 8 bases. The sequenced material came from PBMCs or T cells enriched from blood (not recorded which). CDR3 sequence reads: CASRDRENQPQHF. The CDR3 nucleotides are TGTGCCAGTAGGGACAGGGAAAATCAGCCCCAGCATTTT.